These 27 T cell receptor beta chains came from one sample sequenced in a study of blood T cells in healthy people across ages. Next came a second PCR, run for roughly 6 to 11 cycles, which used a sample-barcoded 5' primer along with a J-beta primer mix. Each CDR3 protein is one row after TCRdb ran MiXCR on the 5' RACE reads. The sample records about 2 million distinct CDR3 sequences, just under 50% being singletons. The sequenced material came from blood. The receptors shown here come from a woman in her 40s in good health.

The V and J genes are TRBV20-1 and TRBJ1-2; no clear D. The CDR3 contains 13 residues. V lost 4 bases and J 4 bases, leaving 13 bases between the germline ends. Germline CDR1 and CDR2: DFQATT and SNEGSKA (reference sequence). The CDR3 loop reads CSATEAKPYGYTF. In DNA, the CDR3 is TGCAGTGCTACAGAAGCAAAACCCTATGGCTACACCTTC.

There are a few counts of this clonotype. The chain is built from TRBV3-1 and TRBJ1-1; the D gene is possibly TRBD1 (5 bases). The V gene lost 4 bases and the J gene lost 3 bases, with 12 bases spanning the gap. The germline V gene has CDR1 LGHDT and CDR2 YNNKEL (reference sequence). The CDR3 is made up of 14 amino acids. The CDR3 here is CASSRVGPDTEAFF. DNA of the CDR3: TGTGCCAGCAGCCGGGTGGGGCCGGACACTGAAGCTTTCTTT.

This sequence joins TRBV12-3 or TRBV12-4 and TRBJ2-3, with D possibly matching TRBD2 (5 bases). Deletions cut 6 bases from V and 11 bases from J, with 21 bases between. This CDR3 is 14 amino acids long. The CDR3 loop is CASRATASGGRQYF. The CDR3 region has the DNA TGTGCCAGCAGGGCTACGGCGTCCGGTGGGAGGCAGTATTTT.

As to this clonotype: A much larger clone differs from this one at a single base, so this may be a read error. The chain employs TRBV12-3 or TRBV12-4 and TRBJ2-1; either TRBD1 or TRBD2 may fit D (6 bases each). The CDR3 has 14 amino acids. The CDR3 loop is CASRPPGAYDEQFF. CDR3 DNA sequence: TGTGCCAGCAGGCCACCGGGGGCCTACGATGAGCAGTTCTTC.

CDR3 nucleotide sequence: TGTGCCAGCAGTTTATTGCCCTCCGGGAAAGACGAGCAGTACTTC. This codes for CASSLLPSGKDEQYF. V and J are TRBV27 and TRBJ2-7; TRBD2 is a possible D gene (5 bases). Germline CDR1 and CDR2: MNHEY and SMNVEV (reference sequence). This CDR3 comprises 15 residues. Trimming stripped 1 base from V and 5 bases from J, with 15 bases between.

This clonotype was detected a few times. The chain joins TRBV4-3 to TRBJ2-3; D perhaps matches TRBD1 (6 bases). Germline V gives CDR1 LGHNA, CDR2 YSLEER. The CDR3 loop spans 19 amino acids. Trimming removed 1 base from V and 4 bases from J, with 24 bases in between. CDR3 region: CASSQGPRSLTKGADTQYF. In DNA form, the CDR3 reads TGCGCCAGCAGCCAAGGGCCCAGGTCATTAACGAAGGGGGCAGATACGCAGTATTTT.

This clonotype has just one count. The chain is built from TRBV9 and TRBJ2-7; 7 bases match TRBD1. The CDR3 has 16 residues. Per germline, CDR1 SGDLS and CDR2 YYNGEE. The ends lost 3 bases at V and 4 bases at J; junction bases unmatched: 13. The chain's CDR3 is CASSAPPPGQLYEQYF. The CDR3 DNA follows: TGTGCCAGCAGCGCTCCCCCACCGGGACAGTTATACGAGCAGTACTTC. Full variable domain (remainder filled in from reference TRBV9 and TRBJ2-7): DSGVTQTPKHLITATGQRVTLRCSPRSGDLSVYWYQQSLDQGLQFLIQYYNGEERAKGNILERFSAQQFPDLHSELNLSSLELGDSALYFCASSAPPPGQLYEQYFGPGTRLTVT.

This clonotype was observed at least ten times. The V gene is TRBV29-1, the J gene TRBJ2-6; D call uncertain. The CDR3 consists of 13 residues. V lost 5 bases to trimming and J lost 0 bases, with 5 bases between them. Looked up from germline, CDR1 is SQVTM and CDR2 is ANQGSEA. This CDR3 reads CSVLGSGANVLTF. The DNA of the CDR3 is TGCAGCGTTCTAGGCTCTGGGGCCAACGTCCTGACTTTC. Full variable domain (missing parts from reference TRBV29-1 and TRBJ2-6): SAVISQKPSRDICQRGTSLTIQCQVDSQVTMMFWYRQQPGQSLTLIATANQGSEATYESGFVIDKFPISRPNLTFSTLTVSNMSPEDSSIYLCSVLGSGANVLTFGAGSRLTVL.

This clonotype was recorded at least ten times. This rearrangement joins TRBV29-1 to TRBJ2-3; D is ambiguous. The CDR3 loop spans 11 amino acids. With 4 bases removed from V and 6 bases from J, the gap between germline ends came to 8 bases. Germline values: CDR1 SQVTM, CDR2 ANQGSEA. CDR3 residues: CSVGPADTQYF. The DNA for the CDR3 is TGCAGCGTTGGCCCGGCCGATACGCAGTATTTT.

This chain links TRBV19 with TRBJ1-5; 9 positions agree with TRBD1. The germline V gene has CDR1 LNHDA and CDR2 SQIVND (reference sequence). The CDR3 is 16 residues long. Trimming removed 3 bases from V and 6 bases from J; junction bases left unmatched: 9. The CDR3 nucleotides read TGTGCCAGTAGTATTGCGGGGACAGGGTACCGTCAGCCCCAGCATTTT. This encodes CASSIAGTGYRQPQHF. Variable domain in full (rest from reference TRBV19 and TRBJ1-5): DGGITQSPKYLFRKEGQNVTLSCEQNLNHDAMYWYRQDPGQGLRLIYYSQIVNDFQKGDIAEGYSVSREKKESFPLTVTSAQKNPTAFYLCASSIAGTGYRQPQHFGDGTRLSIL.

This clonotype turned up a few times. The rearrangement joins TRBV7-9 to TRBJ2-1; 7 bases are shared with TRBD2. J gave up 3 bases and V 5 bases, and 13 bases lay outside the gene matches. CDR1 SEHNR and CDR2 FQNEAQ come from the germline V gene (reference sequence). This CDR3 region has 17 residues. CDR3 bases: TGTGCCAGCAGCACCTCGGGGGGTGAGAACATCTACAATGAGCAGTTCTTC. This sequence encodes CASSTSGGENIYNEQFF.

V is TRBV6-4 and J is TRBJ2-1; a possible D gene is TRBD2 (7 bases). The V end lost 2 bases, the J end lost 7 bases, and 15 bases lay between the germline ends. The germline CDR1 and CDR2 sequences are MRHNA and SNTAGT. This CDR3 contains 15 residues. CDR3 protein: CASSDPPGGLNEQFF. In DNA form, the CDR3 reads TGTGCCAGCAGTGACCCTCCGGGGGGCCTTAATGAGCAGTTCTTC.

This rearrangement joins TRBV3-1 to TRBJ2-5; 7 nucleotides align to TRBD2. The CDR3 consists of 16 residues. Germline V gene sequence: CDR1 LGHDT, CDR2 YNNKEL (reference sequence). V trimming: 4 bases; J trimming: 4 bases; junction bases outside the gene matches: 12. CDR3 sequence (DNA): TGTGCCAGCAGCCCGCCTAGCGGAGGGAACCTAGAGACCCAGTACTTC. Its translation: CASSPPSGGNLETQYF.

Concerning this clonotype: At one end, the junction sequence differs from germline, possibly due to a read error. The V call is TRBV19, the J call TRBJ2-1; D is uncertain. The germline V gene encodes CDR1 LNHDA and CDR2 SQIVND (reference sequence). This CDR3 comprises 13 residues. CDR3 residues: CASSIVSDDERFF. Written as DNA, the CDR3 is TGTGCCAGTAGTATAGTCTCGGACGATGAGCGGTTCTTC.

The table lists this clonotype with a few counts. The gene calls are TRBV25-1 and TRBJ2-7; 8 bases fit TRBD1. Germline assignment: CDR1 MGHDK and CDR2 SYGVNS. J was trimmed by 6 bases and V by 6 bases; bases with no gene match: 10. CDR3 length equals 14 residues. The CDR3 spells CASRETGVYGEQYF. CDR3 DNA sequence: TGTGCCAGCAGAGAGACAGGGGTGTATGGCGAGCAGTACTTC.

In its sample, this clonotype was seen a few times. In DNA form, the CDR3 reads TGCGCCAGCAGCCAAGAAGTCCCCCATGGTTGGGGCCAAGAGACCCAGTACTTC. Protein product: CASSQEVPHGWGQETQYF. The V and J genes are TRBV4-3 and TRBJ2-5; D uncertain. Germline V CDR1 and CDR2: LGHNA, YSLEER. V lost 0 bases and J lost 1, with 18 bases in between. The CDR3 runs to 18 residues.

There are a few counts of this clonotype. For the CDR3, the DNA is TGTGCCAGCAGTTTCACTGAAAAACTGTTTTTT. It specifies CASSFTEKLFF. The chain combines TRBV12-3 or TRBV12-4 with TRBJ1-4; no clear D. Trimming took off 3 bases at V and 7 bases at J, with 3 bases between the two ends. This CDR3 is built from 11 residues.

In this sample, this clonotype turned up a few times. This chain joins TRBV7-2 and TRBJ1-2; 7 positions agree with TRBD1. This CDR3 is 13 amino acids long. The germline V gene encodes CDR1 SGHTA and CDR2 FQGNSA. The trim removed 5 bases at V and 8 bases at J, leaving 8 bases unmatched. The CDR3 is CASSPGGLWGYTF. Here the CDR3 DNA reads TGTGCCAGCAGCCCAGGGGGATTGTGGGGCTACACCTTC.

On this clonotype: An end of the junction does not agree with germline; a read error may underlie this. The V and J genes are TRBV28 and TRBJ2-6; 7 nucleotides align to TRBD1. Per germline, CDR1 MDHEN and CDR2 SYDVKM. This CDR3 is built from 16 residues. CDR3 residues: CASGLTGLSGANVLTF. The CDR3 DNA follows: TGTGCCAGCGGTTTGACAGGGCTCTCTGGGGCCAACGTCCTGACTTTC.

The chain uses TRBV4-1 and TRBJ1-2; TRBD1 might be the D (6 bases). Germline V gene data show CDR1 as MGHRA and CDR2 as YSYEKL. Deletions cut 0 bases from V and 2 bases from J, with 10 bases between. The CDR3 loop spans 15 amino acids. DNA for the CDR3: TGCGCCAGCAGCCAAGATCAGGGGAGAAACTATGGCTACACCTTC. Amino acids: CASSQDQGRNYGYTF.

This clonotype was seen only a few times. This chain uses TRBV29-1 with TRBJ2-3, with no clear D. Germline CDR1 is SQVTM and CDR2 is ANQGSEA. Between the trimmed V and J ends, which lost 4 bases and 3 bases, there was a span of 5 bases. CDR3 length: 11 residues. CDR3 DNA sequence: TGCAGCGTTGTGGGGACAGATACGCAGTATTTT. This codes for CSVVGTDTQYF.

This clonotype turned up a few times. V gene TRBV5-1 combines with J gene TRBJ2-3; D assignment may be TRBD1 or TRBD2 (6 bases each). The V gene's germline CDR1 is SGHRS and CDR2 YFSETQ. The CDR3 covers 15 residues. The V gene lost 2 bases and the J gene lost 7 bases, with 17 bases spanning the gap. CDR3 DNA: TGCGCCAGCAGCTTTGTTTCCGGGGGCTCGAATACGCAGTATTTT. Its translation is CASSFVSGGSNTQYF. The variable domain in full, with the rest retrieved from reference TRBV5-1 and TRBJ2-3, is KAGVTQTPRYLIKTRGQQVTLSCSPISGHRSVSWYQQTPGQGLQFLFEYFSETQRNKGNFPGRFSGRQFSNSRSEMNVSTLELGDSALYLCASSFVSGGSNTQYFGPGTRLTVL.

The chain combines TRBV20-1 with TRBJ2-5; either TRBD1 or TRBD2 may supply D (6 bases each). CDR1 and CDR2 (germline): DFQATT, SNEGSKA (reference sequence). This CDR3 region has 14 residues. The V gene lost 1 base and the J gene lost 5 bases, with 14 bases spanning the gap. CDR3 residues: CSARVGGGSETQYF. The CDR3 bases are TGCAGTGCTAGAGTAGGGGGAGGTTCCGAGACCCAGTACTTC.

The CDR3 bases are TGCAGTGCTAGCCCCTCTCTAGCGGGGGGGGGGTACGAGCAGTACTTC. Translating it yields CSASPSLAGGGYEQYF. The chain joins TRBV20-1 to TRBJ2-7; TRBD2 aligns across 12 bases. Germline CDR1 is DFQATT and CDR2 is SNEGSKA (reference sequence). This CDR3 is 16 amino acids long. V was pared by 3 bases and J by 4 bases, with 10 bases of the junction left unmatched.

The chain joins TRBV11-2 to TRBJ2-5; 12 bases align to TRBD2. This CDR3 is built from 17 residues. Trimming removed 6 bases from V and 5 bases from J; junction bases left unmatched: 13. Germline V lookup: CDR1 SGHAT, CDR2 FQNNGV. The DNA for the CDR3 is TGTGCCAGCAGACCTTCTAGCGGGGGGGCCGTCGGGGAGACCCAGTACTTC. This gives the protein CASRPSSGGAVGETQYF. Drawing the rest from reference TRBV11-2 and TRBJ2-5, the complete variable domain is EAGVAQSPRYKIIEKRQSVAFWCNPISGHATLYWYQQILGQGPKLLIQFQNNGVVDDSQLPKDRFSAERLKGVDSTLKIQPAKLEDSAVYLCASRPSSGGAVGETQYFGPGTRLLVL.

This clonotype has a handful of counts. V usage is TRBV4-3 and J usage is TRBJ2-7, with D perhaps matching TRBD1 or TRBD2 (5 bases each). CDR1 LGHNA and CDR2 YSLEER come from the germline V gene. The germline V and J ends were trimmed by 0 bases and 3 bases, with 15 bases remaining between them. This CDR3 has 16 residues. The CDR3 DNA follows: TGCGCCAGCAGCCAAGATCGTACAGGCGGACTCTACGAGCAGTACTTC. This translates into CASSQDRTGGLYEQYF.

This clonotype was observed a handful of times. The chain carries TRBV5-6 and TRBJ2-5; 9 bases agree with TRBD1. Germline loops: CDR1 SGHDT, CDR2 YYEEEE. The trim removed 4 bases at V and 5 bases at J, leaving 9 bases unmatched. The CDR3 covers 15 residues. Written as DNA, the CDR3 is TGTGCCAGCAGCCCCGGGACAGGGTTAACGGAGACCCAGTACTTC. Translation gives CASSPGTGLTETQYF.